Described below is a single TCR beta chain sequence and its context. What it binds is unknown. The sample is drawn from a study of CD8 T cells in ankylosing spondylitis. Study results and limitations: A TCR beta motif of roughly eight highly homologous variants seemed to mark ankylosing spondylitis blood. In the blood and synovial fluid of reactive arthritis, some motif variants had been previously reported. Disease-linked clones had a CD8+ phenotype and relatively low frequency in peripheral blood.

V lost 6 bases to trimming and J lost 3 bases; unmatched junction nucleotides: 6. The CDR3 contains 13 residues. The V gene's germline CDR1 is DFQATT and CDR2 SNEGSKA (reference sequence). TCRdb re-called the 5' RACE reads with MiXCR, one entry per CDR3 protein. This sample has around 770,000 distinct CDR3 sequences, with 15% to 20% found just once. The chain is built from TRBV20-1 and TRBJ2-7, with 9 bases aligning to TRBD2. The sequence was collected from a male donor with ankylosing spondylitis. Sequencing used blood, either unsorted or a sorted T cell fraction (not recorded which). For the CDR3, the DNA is TGCAGTGCCCGCCAGACTAGCGGCTACGAGCAGTACTTC. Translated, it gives CSARQTSGYEQYF.